The 27 T cell receptor beta chains below come from one sample, sequenced in a study of PD-L1 blockade in urothelial cancer. Stated time point: peripheral blood 6 weeks after treatment start. Produced via immunoSEQ multiplex PCR; TCRdb's table is partial and in-frame only. Of more than 95,000 clones listed, around 86% are singletons. The material sequenced was PBMCs, taken around atezolizumab (anti-PD-L1) treatment. The receptors were sampled from a man over 45 with urothelial cancer.

The chain recombines TRBV7-9 with TRBJ1-1; possibly TRBD1 for D (6 bases). V was trimmed by 1 base and J by 10 bases, leaving 19 bases between them. Germline CDR1 SEHNR, CDR2 FQNEAQ (reference sequence). The CDR3 has 15 residues. CDR3 sequence reads: CASSLVAQGPTLAFF. Here the CDR3 DNA reads TGTGCCAGCAGCTTAGTAGCACAGGGACCGACCCTAGCTTTCTTT.

V is TRBV5-6 and J is TRBJ2-3; possibly TRBD2 for D (5 bases). Germline loops: CDR1 SGHDT, CDR2 YYEEEE. The CDR3 extends over 15 amino acids. The V end lost 0 bases, the J end lost 0 bases, and 8 bases lay between the germline ends. CDR3 amino acids: CASSLAGGSTDTQYF. For the CDR3, the DNA is TGTGCCAGCAGCTTGGCGGGCGGGAGCACAGATACGCAGTATTTT. The variable domain in full, with the rest retrieved from reference TRBV5-6 and TRBJ2-3, is DAGVTQSPTHLIKTRGQQVTLRCSPKSGHDTVSWYQQALGQGPQFIFQYYEEEERQRGNFPDRFSGHQFPNYSSELNVNALLLGDSALYLCASSLAGGSTDTQYFGPGTRLTVL.

The chain joins TRBV19 to TRBJ2-1, with D maybe TRBD2 (5 bases). Germline lookup yields CDR1 LNHDA and CDR2 SQIVND (reference sequence). V was trimmed by 5 bases and J by 0 bases, leaving 14 bases between them. CDR3 length: 16 amino acids. In nucleotides, the CDR3 is TGTGCCAGTAGTCCCCTCCTAGGGAGCTCCTACAATGAGCAGTTCTTC. It is translated as CASSPLLGSSYNEQFF.

This chain connects TRBV6-5 to TRBJ2-7; 7 bases map to TRBD1. Germline trimming cut 1 base from V and 3 bases from J; bases unmatched to any gene: 3. Germline V CDR1 and CDR2: MNHEY, SVGAGI. The CDR3 runs to 14 residues. This CDR3 is CASSYFWDSYEQYF. The CDR3 DNA reads as TGTGCCAGCAGTTACTTTTGGGACAGCTACGAGCAGTACTTC.

In its sample, this clone was seen once. The chain's CDR3 is CASSRDSSYEQYF. CDR3 DNA sequence: TGTGCCAGCAGCCGGGACAGTTCCTACGAGCAGTACTTC. V is TRBV14 and J is TRBJ2-7; 7 bases map to TRBD1. Germline CDR1 SGHDN, CDR2 FVKESK. V shed 4 bases and J 1 base; nucleotides not matched to a gene: 1. The CDR3 runs 13 residues.

This chain joins TRBV18 and TRBJ1-1; 7 bases match TRBD1. The CDR3 sequence is 16 residues long. The germline V gene encodes CDR1 KGHSH and CDR2 LQKENI. After removal of 3 bases from V and 5 bases from J, the junction contained 12 bases not matched to a gene. CDR3 protein: CASSPPAGGVGTEAFF. CDR3 DNA sequence: TGTGCCAGCTCACCCCCGGCAGGGGGAGTCGGAACTGAAGCTTTCTTT.

The chain is built from TRBV7-9 and TRBJ1-5; TRBD1 might be the D (5 bases). V gave up 1 base and J gave up 1 base, with 17 bases separating them. Germline CDR1 reads SEHNR; CDR2 reads FQNEAQ (reference sequence). The CDR3 loop spans 18 amino acids. For the CDR3, the DNA is TGTGCCAGCAGCTTAGTAGGACACTTAACGAGGAGCAATCAGCCCCAGCATTTT. Its protein product is CASSLVGHLTRSNQPQHF.

This sequence joins TRBV19 and TRBJ2-7, with a possible D match to TRBD2 (6 bases). This CDR3 has 14 residues. Deletions cut 6 bases from V and 3 bases from J, with 15 bases between. Germline CDR1 reads LNHDA; CDR2 reads SQIVND (reference sequence). CDR3: CASSPRQGGYEQYF. CDR3 DNA sequence: TGTGCCAGTAGCCCAAGGCAGGGAGGCTACGAGCAGTACTTC.

The J gene is TRBJ2-7, the V gene TRBV18; D is possibly TRBD2 (5 bases). Germline CDR1 is KGHSH and CDR2 is LQKENI. Trimming removed 6 bases at V and 2 bases at J, with 14 bases between. The CDR3 consists of 14 residues. Written as DNA, the CDR3 is TGTGCCAGCTCCCAGGAACCGACTACCTACGAGCAGTACTTC. Encoded protein: CASSQEPTTYEQYF.

V and J are TRBV7-9 and TRBJ2-7, with 8 bases lining up with TRBD1. Germline V gives CDR1 SEHNR, CDR2 FQNEAQ (reference sequence). With V trimmed by 5 bases and J by 5 bases, 5 bases remained unmatched. CDR3 length: 13 amino acids. The CDR3 region is CASSRGQVNEQYF. In DNA form, the CDR3 reads TGTGCCAGCAGCCGGGGACAGGTCAACGAGCAGTACTTC. The whole variable domain, remainder taken from reference TRBV7-9 and TRBJ2-7, is DTGVSQNPRHKITKRGQNVTFRCDPISEHNRLYWYRQTLGQGPEFLTYFQNEAQLEKSRLLSDRFSAERPKGSFSTLEIQRTEQGDSAMYLCASSRGQVNEQYFGPGTRLTVT.

This clone was observed a single time. The V call is TRBV28, the J call TRBJ2-5; 13 bases match TRBD2. CDR1 is MDHEN and CDR2 is SYDVKM in the germline V gene. The J segment lost 3 bases and the V segment lost 6 bases, leaving 10 bases of the junction unmatched. The CDR3 runs 17 residues. The DNA for the CDR3 is TGTGCCAGCAGAGAGCCGGGACTAGCGGGAACGGAAGAGACCCAGTACTTC. This gives the protein CASREPGLAGTEETQYF.

This chain uses TRBV6-1 with TRBJ2-1; 13 bases fit TRBD2. CDR1 and CDR2 (germline): MNHNS, SASEGT. Trimming took 4 bases from V and 8 from J; bases not matched to a gene: 5. The CDR3 is made up of 15 amino acids. The CDR3, as DNA: TGTGCCAGCAGTGCGGGACTAGCGGGAAGGGATGAGCAGTTCTTC. It is translated as CASSAGLAGRDEQFF.

This chain links TRBV19 with TRBJ1-1, with D perhaps matching TRBD1 (6 bases). CDR1 is LNHDA, CDR2 SQIVND, per germline (reference sequence). This CDR3 region has 13 residues. V was pared by 7 bases and J by 6 bases, with 15 bases between. CDR3 nucleotide sequence: TGTGCCAGTAATCAGGGGCCCGCCGCTGAAGCTTTCTTT. This gives the protein CASNQGPAAEAFF.

The V gene is TRBV11-3, the J gene TRBJ2-2, with D unclear. V gave up 3 bases and J gave up 6 bases, with 8 bases separating them. This CDR3 contains 13 residues. The germline gives CDR1 SGHNT, CDR2 YENEEA. CDR3 coding DNA: TGTGCCAGCAGCTTTACTCGGGCCGGGGAGCTGTTTTTT. Translating it yields CASSFTRAGELFF. Complete variable domain (other parts from reference TRBV11-3 and TRBJ2-2): EAGVVQSPRYKIIEKKQPVAFWCNPISGHNTLYWYLQNLGQGPELLIRYENEEAVDDSQLPKDRFSAERLKGVDSTLKIQPAELGDSAVYLCASSFTRAGELFFGEGSRLTVL.

The CDR3 region is CASTLEVGGEQYF. CDR3 in DNA: TGCGCCAGCACCTTAGAAGTCGGAGGGGAGCAGTACTTC. This chain uses TRBV5-1 with TRBJ2-7; D may be TRBD2 (6 bases). CDR1 is SGHRS and CDR2 is YFSETQ in the germline V gene. V lost 6 bases and J 7 bases, leaving 17 bases between the germline ends. This CDR3 comprises 13 residues.

This clone was counted a few times. This sequence joins TRBV28 and TRBJ1-1; TRBD1 agrees at 7 bases. This CDR3 is built from 16 residues. Germline V gene lookup returns CDR1 MDHEN and CDR2 SYDVKM. Trimming took 7 bases from V and 1 from J; bases not matched to a gene: 12. CDR3 loop: CASTQEGTAQNTEAFF. CDR3 sequence (DNA): TGTGCCAGCACCCAAGAAGGGACAGCTCAGAACACTGAAGCTTTCTTT.

V and J are TRBV28 and TRBJ2-1, with a tentative D call TRBD2 (7 bases). The CDR3 covers 14 residues. From germline, CDR1 is MDHEN and CDR2 SYDVKM. V lost 8 bases and J lost 6, with 17 bases in between. CDR3 bases: TGTGCCAGCGGGGGGGGGCCGCTCGGCAATGAGCAGTTCTTC. Translated, it gives CASGGGPLGNEQFF.

This clone was seen a few times. The V call is TRBV30, the J call TRBJ1-5; 9 nucleotides line up with TRBD1. V was clipped by 2 bases and J by 6 bases; unmatched bases: 5. Germline V gene sequence: CDR1 GTSNPN, CDR2 SVGIG (reference sequence). CDR3 size: 14 residues. CDR3 sequence: CAWSLGQGSQPQHF. CDR3 in DNA: TGTGCCTGGAGTCTGGGACAGGGCTCTCAGCCCCAGCATTTT.

This chain uses TRBV7-8 with TRBJ2-7, with 14 nucleotides matching TRBD2. The CDR3 extends over 15 amino acids. Germline assignment: CDR1 SGHVS and CDR2 FQNEAQ. The V gene end was trimmed by 0 bases and the J gene end by 6 bases; junction bases not matched to a gene: 1. The CDR3 sequence: CASSLAGTSGSEQYF. CDR3 nucleotides: TGTGCCAGCAGCTTAGCGGGGACTAGCGGGAGCGAGCAGTACTTC.

Concerning this clone: The junction departs from the called germline gene at one end, perhaps through a read error. The chain couples TRBV5-5 to TRBJ2-1; 7 bases line up with TRBD2. This CDR3 is built from 14 residues. The germline CDR1 and CDR2 sequences are SGHKS and YYEKEE (reference sequence). The CDR3 bases are TGTGCCAGCAGCTTGCCCTCGACTAGCCCCAAGCCACTCTTC. This translates into CASSLPSTSPKPLF.

J is TRBJ2-7 and V is TRBV6-5; TRBD2 agrees at 10 bases. After removal of 4 bases from V and 5 bases from J, the junction contained 8 bases not matched to a gene. The CDR3 runs to 15 residues. Germline CDR1 is MNHEY and CDR2 is SVGAGI. CDR3 region: CASSSLAGGAHEQYF. As DNA, the CDR3 is TGTGCCAGCAGTTCCTTAGCGGGAGGAGCCCACGAGCAGTACTTC.

V gene TRBV7-8 combines with J gene TRBJ2-7; D perhaps matches TRBD1 (6 bases). Germline V gives CDR1 SGHVS, CDR2 FQNEAQ. The length of the CDR3 is 14 residues. Deletions cut 7 bases from V and 2 bases from J, with 15 bases between. CDR3 DNA sequence: TGTGCCAGCACCATACAAACAGGGACCTACGAGCAGTACTTC. It specifies CASTIQTGTYEQYF.

This chain links TRBV28 with TRBJ2-3; 11 bases match TRBD2. V shed 6 bases, J shed 2 bases, and the junction held 4 bases outside the gene matches. The CDR3 is 15 amino acids. CDR1 MDHEN and CDR2 SYDVKM come from the germline V gene. In DNA, the CDR3 is TGTGCCAGCAGGTATAGCGGGAGGGTCACAGATACGCAGTATTTT. As protein: CASRYSGRVTDTQYF.

The chain combines TRBV6-1 with TRBJ2-7, with a weak D call TRBD1 (5 bases). V lost 2 bases and J lost 0, with 11 bases in between. CDR1 and CDR2 from the germline V gene are MNHNS and SASEGT. This CDR3 region has 15 residues. The CDR3 loop is CASSERPGPSYEQYF. The CDR3 nucleotides are TGTGCCAGCAGTGAACGCCCAGGGCCCTCCTACGAGCAGTACTTC.

The chain combines TRBV27 with TRBJ2-6, with no clear D. Germline V gives CDR1 MNHEY, CDR2 SMNVEV (reference sequence). The CDR3 contains 15 residues. V lost 5 bases and J lost 1, with 9 bases in between. The DNA for the CDR3 is TGTGCCAGCAGTCGTACAGCTTCTGGGGCCAACGTCCTGACTTTC. Its translation is CASSRTASGANVLTF.

This rearrangement joins TRBV21-1 to TRBJ2-7; TRBD1 reflects the table's D call only, with no check against the DNA. TRBV21-1 is designated a pseudogene. The CDR3 contains 11 residues. The CDR3 coding sequence is TGTGCCGGAGGGACAGTCCTCGAGCAGTACTTC. It translates to CAGGTVLEQYF.

This rearrangement joins TRBV19 to TRBJ1-5, with D uncertain. The germline CDR1 and CDR2 sequences are LNHDA and SQIVND (reference sequence). V lost 5 bases and J 7 bases, leaving 12 bases between the germline ends. The CDR3 has 13 residues. CDR3 in amino acids: CASSPRTNQPQHF. DNA for the CDR3: TGTGCCAGTAGTCCTCGGACTAACCAGCCCCAGCATTTT. Full variable domain (missing parts from reference TRBV19 and TRBJ1-5): DGGITQSPKYLFRKEGQNVTLSCEQNLNHDAMYWYRQDPGQGLRLIYYSQIVNDFQKGDIAEGYSVSREKKESFPLTVTSAQKNPTAFYLCASSPRTNQPQHFGDGTRLSIL.